The clone carrying this T cell receptor (beta chain) appeared once. The antigen is not known. TCRdb's table, derived via immunoSEQ multiplex PCR, lists solely in-frame clones and lacks some. This sample carries around 180,000 clones, over 80% of them seen once, and the ten largest clones take under 3.5%. This record comes from a study of T cell responses to AZD1222 COVID-19 vaccine. Study-level results: Compared with day 0, the breadth and depth of the Spike-specific TCR repertoire rose significantly after two doses of AZD1222.

The V end lost 4 bases, the J end lost 6 bases, and 13 bases lay between the germline ends. This CDR3 comprises 13 residues. CDR1 and CDR2 from the germline V gene are MNHEY and SVGEGT. The sequenced sample was peripheral blood, obtained on day 0 of MenACWY control vaccination. The sequence was collected from an adult in good health. The V call is TRBV6-2 or TRBV6-3, the J call TRBJ2-7, with D unclear. The CDR3 DNA is TGTGCCAGCAGTTTGACCACCGGCGGCGAGCAGTACTTC. Protein product: CASSLTTGGEQYF.